The clone carrying this T cell receptor (beta chain) was recorded many times. CDR1 is KGHDR, CDR2 SFDVKD, per germline. CDR3 length equals 14 residues. V gave up 4 bases and J gave up 8 bases, with 16 bases separating them. TCRdb reprocessed the RT-PCR reads with MiXCR, giving one entry per CDR3 protein. The sample records about 700,000 distinct CDR3 sequences, about 14% being singletons. Sequenced input: memory CD4+ T cells from blood. The TCR comes from a female donor in good health, serving as a healthy control. The gene calls are TRBV24-1 and TRBJ1-2; D unresolved. CDR3 bases: TGTGCCACCAGTGACCTCAGGACGGCAAGGGGCTACACCTTC. Protein: CATSDLRTARGYTF.